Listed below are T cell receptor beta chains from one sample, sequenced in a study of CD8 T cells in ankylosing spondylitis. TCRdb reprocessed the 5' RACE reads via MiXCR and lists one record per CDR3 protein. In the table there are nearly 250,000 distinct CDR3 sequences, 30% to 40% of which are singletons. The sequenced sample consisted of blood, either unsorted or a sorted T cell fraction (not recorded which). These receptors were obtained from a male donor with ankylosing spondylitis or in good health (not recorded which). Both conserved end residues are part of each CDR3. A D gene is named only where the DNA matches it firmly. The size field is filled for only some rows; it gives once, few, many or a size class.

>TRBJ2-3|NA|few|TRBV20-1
CSARNPDTQYF
TGCAGTGCTAGAAATCCAGATACGCAGTATTTT
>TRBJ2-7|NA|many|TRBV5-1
CASTSSYEQYF
TGCGCCAGCACATCATCCTACGAGCAGTACTTC
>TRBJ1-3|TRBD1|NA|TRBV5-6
CASSPWDRRYSGNTIYF
TGTGCCAGCAGCCCCTGGGACAGGCGCTACTCTGGAAACACCATATATTTT
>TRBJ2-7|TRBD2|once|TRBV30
CAWSVGSGGNDEQYF
TGTGCCTGGAGTGTCGGTAGCGGGGGAAACGACGAGCAGTACTTC
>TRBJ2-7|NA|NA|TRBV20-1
CSAKRSSYEQYF
TGCAGTGCTAAACGGTCATCCTACGAGCAGTACTTC
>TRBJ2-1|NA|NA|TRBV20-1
CSAVAGGRDEQFF
TGCAGTGCTGTAGCCGGGGGCAGGGATGAGCAGTTCTTC
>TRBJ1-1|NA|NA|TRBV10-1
CASRDRRGSEAFF
TGCGCCAGCAGGGACCGACGGGGGTCTGAAGCTTTCTTT
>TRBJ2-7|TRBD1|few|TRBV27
CASSAYRGPYEQYF
TGTGCCAGCAGTGCATACAGGGGTCCCTACGAGCAGTACTTC
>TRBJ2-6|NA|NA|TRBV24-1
CATSDPRVSGANVLTF
TGTGCCACCAGTGATCCCAGGGTCTCTGGGGCCAACGTCCTGACTTTC
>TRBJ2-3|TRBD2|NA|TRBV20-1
CSASGLAGGADTQYF
TGCAGTGCTTCAGGACTAGCGGGGGGGGCAGATACGCAGTATTTT
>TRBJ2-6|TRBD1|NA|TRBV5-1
CASSLATGTGANVLTF
TGCGCCAGCAGCTTGGCGACAGGGACCGGGGCCAACGTCCTGACTTTC
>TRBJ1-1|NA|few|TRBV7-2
CASSPLVGNTEAFF
TGTGCCAGCAGCCCCTTAGTGGGGAACACTGAAGCTTTCTTT
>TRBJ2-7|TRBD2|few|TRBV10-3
CATSGDRYEQYF
TGTGCCACTAGCGGGGACCGCTACGAGCAGTACTTC
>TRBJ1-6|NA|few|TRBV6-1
CASSTPDGHNSPLHF
TGTGCCAGCAGTACCCCCGACGGTCATAATTCACCCCTCCACTTT
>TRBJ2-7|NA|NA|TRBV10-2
CASRTESYEQYF
TGCGCCAGCAGGACAGAATCCTACGAGCAGTACTTC